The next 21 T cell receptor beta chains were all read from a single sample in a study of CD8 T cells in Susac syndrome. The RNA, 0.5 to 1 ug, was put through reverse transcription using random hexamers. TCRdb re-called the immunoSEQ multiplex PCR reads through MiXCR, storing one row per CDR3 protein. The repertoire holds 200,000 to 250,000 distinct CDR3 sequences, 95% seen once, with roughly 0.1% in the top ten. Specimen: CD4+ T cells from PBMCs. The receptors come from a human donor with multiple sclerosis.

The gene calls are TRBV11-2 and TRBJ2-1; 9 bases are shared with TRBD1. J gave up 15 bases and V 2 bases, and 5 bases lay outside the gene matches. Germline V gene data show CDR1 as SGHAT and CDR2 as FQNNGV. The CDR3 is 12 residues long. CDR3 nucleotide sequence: TGTGCCAGCAGCTTATCCGGGACAGGGTTGTTCTTC. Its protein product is CASSLSGTGLFF.

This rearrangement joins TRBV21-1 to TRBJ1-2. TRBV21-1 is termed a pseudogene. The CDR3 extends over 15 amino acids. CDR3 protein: CASSKAQFRYYGYTF. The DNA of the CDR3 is TGTGCCAGCAGCAAAGCGCAGTTCCGCTACTATGGCTACACCTTC.

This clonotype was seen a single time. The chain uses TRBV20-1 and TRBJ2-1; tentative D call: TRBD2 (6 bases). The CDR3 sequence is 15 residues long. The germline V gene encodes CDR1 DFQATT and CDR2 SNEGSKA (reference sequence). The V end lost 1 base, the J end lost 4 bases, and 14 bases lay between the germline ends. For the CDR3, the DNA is TGCAGTGCTAGAGCGGGAGCCCAGACATACAATGAGCAGTTCTTC. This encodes CSARAGAQTYNEQFF.

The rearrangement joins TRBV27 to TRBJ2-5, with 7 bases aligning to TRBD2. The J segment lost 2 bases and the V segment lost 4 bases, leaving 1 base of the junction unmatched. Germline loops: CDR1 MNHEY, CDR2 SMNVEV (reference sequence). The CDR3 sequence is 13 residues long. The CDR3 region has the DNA TGTGCCAGCAGTTGGGGGGGGCAAGAGACCCAGTACTTC. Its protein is CASSWGGQETQYF.

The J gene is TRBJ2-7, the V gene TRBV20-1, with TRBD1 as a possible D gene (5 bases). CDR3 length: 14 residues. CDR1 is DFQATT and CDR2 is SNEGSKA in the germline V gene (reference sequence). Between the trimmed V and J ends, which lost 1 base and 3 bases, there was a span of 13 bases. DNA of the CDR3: TGCAGTGCTAGAGTCCAGGGCCAGGGCTACGAGCAGTACTTC. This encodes CSARVQGQGYEQYF.

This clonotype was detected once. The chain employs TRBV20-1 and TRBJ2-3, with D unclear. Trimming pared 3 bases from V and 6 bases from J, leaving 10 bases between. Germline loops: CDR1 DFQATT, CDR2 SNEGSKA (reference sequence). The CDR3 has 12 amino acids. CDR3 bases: TGCAGTGCTAGGTCCCAGGACGATACGCAGTATTTT. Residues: CSARSQDDTQYF.

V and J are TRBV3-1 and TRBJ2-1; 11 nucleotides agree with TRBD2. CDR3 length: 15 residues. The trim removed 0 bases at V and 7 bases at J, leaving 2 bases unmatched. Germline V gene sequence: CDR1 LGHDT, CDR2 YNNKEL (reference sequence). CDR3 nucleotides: TGTGCCAGCAGCCAAGAGACTAGCGGGATAAATGAGCAGTTCTTC. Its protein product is CASSQETSGINEQFF.

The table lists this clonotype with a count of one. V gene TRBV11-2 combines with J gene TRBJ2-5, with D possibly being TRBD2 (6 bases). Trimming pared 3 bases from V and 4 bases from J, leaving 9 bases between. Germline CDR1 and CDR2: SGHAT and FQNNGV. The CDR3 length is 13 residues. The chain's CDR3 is CASSFTSPETQYF. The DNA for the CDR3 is TGTGCCAGCAGCTTTACTAGCCCAGAGACCCAGTACTTC.

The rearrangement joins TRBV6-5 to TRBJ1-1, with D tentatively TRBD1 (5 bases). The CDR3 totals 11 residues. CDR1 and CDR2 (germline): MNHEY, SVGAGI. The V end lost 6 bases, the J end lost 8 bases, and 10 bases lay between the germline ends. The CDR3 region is CASRDGQEAFF. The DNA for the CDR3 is TGTGCCAGCAGAGACGGACAAGAAGCTTTCTTT.

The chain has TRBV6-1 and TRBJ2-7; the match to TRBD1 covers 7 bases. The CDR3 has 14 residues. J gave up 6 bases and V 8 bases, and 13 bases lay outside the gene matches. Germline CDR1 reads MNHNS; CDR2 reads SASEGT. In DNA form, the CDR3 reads TGTGCCAGCCCCCGACCGGGACAGCGTCCCGAGCAGTACTTC. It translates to CASPRPGQRPEQYF.

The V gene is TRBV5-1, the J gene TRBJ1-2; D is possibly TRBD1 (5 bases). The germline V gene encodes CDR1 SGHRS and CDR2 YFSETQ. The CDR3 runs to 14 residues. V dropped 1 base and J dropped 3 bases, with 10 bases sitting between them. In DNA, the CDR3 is TGCGCCAGCAGCTTGTTGACAGTGGACTATGGCTACACCTTC. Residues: CASSLLTVDYGYTF.

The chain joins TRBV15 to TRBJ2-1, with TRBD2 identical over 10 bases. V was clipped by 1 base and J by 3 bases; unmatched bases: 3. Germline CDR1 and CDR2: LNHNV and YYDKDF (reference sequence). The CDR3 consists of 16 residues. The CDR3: CATSRASGSFYNEQFF. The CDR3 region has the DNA TGTGCCACCAGCAGAGCTAGCGGGAGCTTCTACAATGAGCAGTTCTTC.

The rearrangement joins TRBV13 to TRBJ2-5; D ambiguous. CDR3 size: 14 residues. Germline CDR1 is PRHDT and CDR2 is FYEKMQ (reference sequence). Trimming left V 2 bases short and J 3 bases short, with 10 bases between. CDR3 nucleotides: TGTGCCAGCAGCTTACCTGACATAGAAGAGACCCAGTACTTC. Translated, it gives CASSLPDIEETQYF.

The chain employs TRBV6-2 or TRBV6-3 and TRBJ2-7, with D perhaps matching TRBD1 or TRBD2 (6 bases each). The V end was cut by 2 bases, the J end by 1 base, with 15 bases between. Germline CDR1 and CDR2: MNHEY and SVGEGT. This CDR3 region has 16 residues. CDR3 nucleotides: TGTGCCAGCAGTTACGAAAGCGGAGGGGGGTCCTACGAGCAGTACTTC. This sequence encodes CASSYESGGGSYEQYF.

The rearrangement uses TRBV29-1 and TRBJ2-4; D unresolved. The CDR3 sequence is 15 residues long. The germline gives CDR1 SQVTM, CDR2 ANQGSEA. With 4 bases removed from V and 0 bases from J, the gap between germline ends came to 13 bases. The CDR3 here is CSVAWRSEAKNIQYF. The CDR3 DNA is TGCAGCGTTGCGTGGCGGTCGGAAGCCAAAAACATTCAGTACTTC.

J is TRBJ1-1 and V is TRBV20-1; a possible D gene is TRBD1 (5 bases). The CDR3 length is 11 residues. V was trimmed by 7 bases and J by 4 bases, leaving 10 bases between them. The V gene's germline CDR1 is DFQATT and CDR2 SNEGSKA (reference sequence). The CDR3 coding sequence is TGCAGTGTGGGGCGTGGCACTGAAGCTTTCTTT. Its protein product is CSVGRGTEAFF.

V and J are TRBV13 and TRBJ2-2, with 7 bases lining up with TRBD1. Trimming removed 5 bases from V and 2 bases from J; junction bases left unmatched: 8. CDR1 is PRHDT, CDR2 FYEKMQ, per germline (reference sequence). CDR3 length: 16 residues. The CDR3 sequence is CASSPYDRVNTGELFF. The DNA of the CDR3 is TGTGCCAGCAGCCCGTACGACAGGGTAAACACCGGGGAGCTGTTTTTT. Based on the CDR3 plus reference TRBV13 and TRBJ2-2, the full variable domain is AAGVIQSPRHLIKEKRETATLKCYPIPRHDTVYWYQQGPGQDPQFLISFYEKMQSDKGSIPDRFSAQQFSDYHSELNMSSLELGDSALYFCASSPYDRVNTGELFFGEGSRLTVL.

CDR3 region: CATSRDTGGNYGYTF. CDR3 DNA sequence: TGTGCCACCAGCAGAGATACAGGTGGAAACTATGGCTACACCTTC. This chain joins TRBV15 and TRBJ1-2; D is perhaps TRBD1 (5 bases). The V gene's germline CDR1 is LNHNV and CDR2 YYDKDF (reference sequence). V lost 0 bases to trimming and J lost 2 bases, with 10 bases between them. CDR3 length: 15 amino acids.

The CDR3 nucleotides read TGCAGCGCGGGACTAGCGGGGACAGCACTGATCTACAATGAGCAGTTCTTC. It yields the protein CSAGLAGTALIYNEQFF. V usage is TRBV29-1 and J usage is TRBJ2-1; 13 bases fit TRBD2. The CDR3 runs to 17 residues. V lost 7 bases, J lost 3 bases, and 12 bases stayed unmatched. Per the germline V gene, CDR1 is SQVTM and CDR2 is ANQGSEA.

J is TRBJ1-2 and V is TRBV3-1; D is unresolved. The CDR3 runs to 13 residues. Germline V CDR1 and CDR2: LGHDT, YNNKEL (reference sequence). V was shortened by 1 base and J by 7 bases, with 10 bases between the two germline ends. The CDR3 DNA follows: TGTGCCAGCAGCCAAGTGTCCTCACTTGGCTACACCTTC. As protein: CASSQVSSLGYTF.

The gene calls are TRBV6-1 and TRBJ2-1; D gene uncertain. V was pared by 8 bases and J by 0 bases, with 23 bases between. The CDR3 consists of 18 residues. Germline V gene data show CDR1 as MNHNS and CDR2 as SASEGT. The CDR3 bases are TGTGCCAGCCCTGAGAGATGGTCAGAGCAGAGCTCCTACAATGAGCAGTTCTTC. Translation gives CASPERWSEQSSYNEQFF.